The clone carrying this T cell receptor (beta chain) appeared many times. The CDR3 extends over 14 amino acids. Germline lookup yields CDR1 MDHEN and CDR2 SYDVKM. The V end lost 2 bases, the J end lost 2 bases, and 9 bases lay between the germline ends. RNA transcripts provided the template for amplifying TCR beta CDR3 regions. Second-round multiplex PCR came after first-round RT-PCR with HTBI primers. MiXCR, applied by TCRdb to the multiplex PCR reads, yields one record per CDR3 protein. This table has about 160,000 distinct CDR3 sequences, 39% appearing once. The data stem from a study of Graves' ophthalmopathy and Graves' hyperthyroidism. PBMCs were isolated from an approximately 10 ml sample of fresh peripheral blood.

Material: peripheral blood. The rearrangement joins TRBV28 to TRBJ1-2; D is ambiguous. The receptor's source is a man aged 30-40 years with Graves' ophthalmopathy. The CDR3 DNA is TGTGCCAGCAGTTTAGTTGGTACAAACTATGGCTACACCTTC. Translating gives CASSLVGTNYGYTF.